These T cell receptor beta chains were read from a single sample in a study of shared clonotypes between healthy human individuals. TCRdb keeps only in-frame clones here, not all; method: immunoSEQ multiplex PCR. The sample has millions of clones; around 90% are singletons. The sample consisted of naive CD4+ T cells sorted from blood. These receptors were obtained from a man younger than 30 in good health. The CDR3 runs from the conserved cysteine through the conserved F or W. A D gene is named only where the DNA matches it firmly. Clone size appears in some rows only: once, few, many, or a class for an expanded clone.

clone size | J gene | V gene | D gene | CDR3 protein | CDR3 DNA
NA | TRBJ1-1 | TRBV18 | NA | CASSPPSRMNTEAFF | TGTGCCAGCTCACCACCGTCGCGGATGAACACTGAAGCTTTCTTT
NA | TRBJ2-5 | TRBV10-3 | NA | CAISLALVETQYF | TGTGCCATCAGTCTAGCGTTGGTAGAGACCCAGTACTTC
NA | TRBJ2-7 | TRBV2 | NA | CASSRGYEQYF | TGTGCCAGCAGTCGAGGGTACGAGCAGTACTTC
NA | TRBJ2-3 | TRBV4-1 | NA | CASSQARTTLTDTQYF | TGCGCCAGCAGCCAGGCCAGGACGACGCTGACAGATACGCAGTATTTT
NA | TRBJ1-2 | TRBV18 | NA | CASSPDTVNYGYTF | TGTGCCAGCTCACCCGACACAGTTAACTATGGCTACACCTTC
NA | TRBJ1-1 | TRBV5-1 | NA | CASSLGGMGRVGTEAFF | TGCGCCAGCAGCTTGGGTGGGATGGGCAGGGTCGGCACTGAAGCTTTCTTT
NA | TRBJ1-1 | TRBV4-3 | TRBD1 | CASSRGQGAPMNTEAFF | TGCGCCAGCAGCCGGGGACAGGGGGCTCCGATGAACACTGAAGCTTTCTTT
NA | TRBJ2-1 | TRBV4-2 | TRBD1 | CASSRIDRDDNEQFF | TGTGCCAGCAGCCGTATAGACAGGGACGACAATGAGCAGTTCTTC
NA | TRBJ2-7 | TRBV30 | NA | CAWRGTPYEQYF | TGTGCCTGGAGAGGGACTCCCTACGAGCAGTACTTC
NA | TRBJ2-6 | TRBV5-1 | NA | CASSLHSGANVLTF | TGCGCCAGCAGCTTGCATTCTGGGGCCAACGTCCTGACTTTC
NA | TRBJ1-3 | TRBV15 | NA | CATTGSGNTIYF | TGTGCCACCACCGGATCTGGAAACACCATATATTTT
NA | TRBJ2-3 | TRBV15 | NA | CATSRDRADTQYF | TGTGCCACCAGCAGAGACAGGGCCGATACGCAGTATTTT
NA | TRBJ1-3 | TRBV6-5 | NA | CASSYGGIENTIYF | TGTGCCAGCAGTTACGGGGGGATTGAAAACACCATATATTTT
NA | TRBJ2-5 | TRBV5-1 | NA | CASSNRVEETQYF | TGCGCCAGCAGCAACAGGGTAGAAGAGACCCAGTACTTC
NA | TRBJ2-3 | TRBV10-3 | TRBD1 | CAISGQAGGSTDTQYF | TGTGCCATCAGTGGCCAGGCAGGGGGAAGCACAGATACGCAGTATTTT
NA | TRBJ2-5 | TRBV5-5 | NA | CASSLRGIETQYF | TGTGCCAGCAGCTTGCGCGGGATAGAGACCCAGTACTTC
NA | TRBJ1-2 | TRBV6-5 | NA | CASSFLGQRTGYGYTF | TGTGCCAGCAGTTTCCTTGGACAGCGGACGGGGTATGGCTACACCTTC
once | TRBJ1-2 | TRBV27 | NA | CASSYLGSGYGYTF | TGTGCCAGCAGTTACCTGGGATCGGGGTATGGCTACACCTTC
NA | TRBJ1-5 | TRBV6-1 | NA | CASSADDRNQPQHF | TGTGCCAGCAGTGCCGATGACAGAAATCAGCCCCAGCATTTT
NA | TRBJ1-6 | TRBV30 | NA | CAWTVRVNNSPLHF | TGTGCCTGGACCGTGCGGGTGAATAATTCACCCCTCCACTTT
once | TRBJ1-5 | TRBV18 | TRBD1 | CASSPTGQSNQPQHF | TGTGCCAGCTCACCCACGGGACAGTCCAATCAGCCCCAGCATTTT
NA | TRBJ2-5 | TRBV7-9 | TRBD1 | CASSFTGVGETQYF | TGTGCCAGCAGCTTTACAGGGGTGGGAGAGACCCAGTACTTC
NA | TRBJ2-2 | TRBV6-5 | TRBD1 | CASSRQGAYTGELFF | TGTGCCAGCAGCAGACAGGGGGCGTACACCGGGGAGCTGTTTTTT
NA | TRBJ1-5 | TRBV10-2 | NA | CASSGVGSNQPQHF | TGCGCCAGCAGTGGTGTCGGAAGCAATCAGCCCCAGCATTTT
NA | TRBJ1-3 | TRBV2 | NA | CASSEPGNTIYF | TGTGCCAGCAGTGAACCTGGAAACACCATATATTTT
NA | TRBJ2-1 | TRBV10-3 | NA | CAISDGLGDEQFF | TGTGCCATCAGTGACGGGCTGGGAGATGAGCAGTTCTTC
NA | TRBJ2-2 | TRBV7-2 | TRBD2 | CASSPSGGTGELFF | TGTGCCAGCAGCCCGTCGGGGGGGACCGGGGAGCTGTTTTTT
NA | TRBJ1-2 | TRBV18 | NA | CASSPNYQDGYTF | TGTGCCAGCTCACCGAACTATCAGGATGGCTACACCTTC
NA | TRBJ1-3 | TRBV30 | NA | CARNYPGAGNTIYF | TGTGCCCGGAATTACCCGGGAGCTGGAAACACCATATATTTT
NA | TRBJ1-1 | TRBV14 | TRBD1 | CASSPQGLGGTEAFF | TGTGCCAGCAGCCCACAGGGGCTCGGGGGGACTGAAGCTTTCTTT
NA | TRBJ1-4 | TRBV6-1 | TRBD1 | CASSELDRGFF | TGTGCCAGCAGTGAACTGGACAGGGGCTTTTTT
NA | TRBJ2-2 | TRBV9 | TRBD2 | CASSVVLLAGDTGELFF | TGTGCCAGCAGCGTAGTACTCCTAGCGGGAGACACCGGGGAGCTGTTTTTT
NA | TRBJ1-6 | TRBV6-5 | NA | CASSYGTFMKNSPLHF | TGTGCCAGCAGTTACGGGACATTTATGAAGAATTCACCCCTCCACTTT